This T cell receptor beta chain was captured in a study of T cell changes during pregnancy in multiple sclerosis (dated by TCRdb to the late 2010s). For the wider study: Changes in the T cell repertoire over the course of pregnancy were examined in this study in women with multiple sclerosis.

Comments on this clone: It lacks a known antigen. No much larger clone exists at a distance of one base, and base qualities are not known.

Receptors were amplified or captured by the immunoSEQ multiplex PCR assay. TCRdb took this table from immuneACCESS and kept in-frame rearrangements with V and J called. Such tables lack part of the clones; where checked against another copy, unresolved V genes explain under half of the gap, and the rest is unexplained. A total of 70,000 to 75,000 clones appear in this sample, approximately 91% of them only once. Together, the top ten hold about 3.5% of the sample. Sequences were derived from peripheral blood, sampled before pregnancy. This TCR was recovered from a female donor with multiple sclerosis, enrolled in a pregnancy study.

This receptor carries the CDR3 CASSQDISSGRAGVTGELFF. Read as DNA, the sequence is TGCGCCAGCAGCCAAGATATCTCTAGCGGGAGGGCCGGGGTCACCGGGGAGCTGTTTTTT. The rearrangement joined TRBV4-1 to TRBJ2-2; a stretch of 12 junction bases matches TRBD2. Trimming leaves V shorter by 0 bases and J shorter by 4 bases, with the junction holding 12 bases beyond the gene matches. The germline V gene sets CDR1 to MGHRA and CDR2 to YSYEKL. The CDR3 starts with the cysteine, ends with the phenylalanine, and has 20 residues. Just the 60-base CDR3 DNA is kept, in frame starting at base 1.